This TCR beta chain was observed in a study of blood T cell repertoires in COVID-19. TCRdb's copy holds only in-frame clones and misses some; the assay was immunoSEQ multiplex PCR. In the table there are about 76,000 clones, over 80% of which are singletons. The CDR3 is 13 residues long. Germline-derived CDR1 and CDR2 are MDHEN and SYDVKM. Trimming left V 3 bases short and J 7 bases short, with 10 bases between. The receptor was derived from a man over 45 with active COVID-19. Sequences were obtained from peripheral blood. J is TRBJ1-5 and V is TRBV28; D unresolved. The CDR3 here is CASSLVAGQPQHF. The CDR3 nucleotides read TGTGCCAGCAGTTTGGTTGCGGGGCAGCCCCAGCATTTT.